These T cell receptor beta chains were read from a single sample in a study of cytomegalovirus exposure and HLA in healthy donors. Produced via immunoSEQ multiplex PCR; TCRdb's table is partial and in-frame only. The sample includes 150,000 to 180,000 clones, about four fifths of them seen just once. Sequencing was performed on PBMCs. These receptor sequences come from a man younger than 40 in good health and CMV-seropositive. The CDR3 runs from the conserved cysteine through the conserved F or W. Fields, in order: V gene, D gene, clone size, J gene, CDR3 DNA, CDR3 protein. D genes are given only for firm matches. Clone size is given for some rows only: seen once, a few or many times, or a class if the clone is expanded.

TRBV6-1	NA	NA	TRBJ2-3	TGTGCCAGCATCCTAGGGGGTCCCGGAGATACGCAGTATTTT	CASILGGPGDTQYF
TRBV27	NA	NA	TRBJ2-6	TGTGCCACCAGACAGTCCCGCTCTGGGGCCAACGTCCTGACTTTC	CATRQSRSGANVLTF
TRBV5-4	TRBD1	NA	TRBJ1-2	TGTGCCAGCAGCCTGACAGGGGGACAGGGCTACACCTTC	CASSLTGGQGYTF
TRBV29-1	NA	few	TRBJ2-1	TGCAGCCAGTCCTCCTACAATGAGCAGTTCTTC	CSQSSYNEQFF
TRBV6-5	NA	once	TRBJ2-7	TGTGCCACTTCCCGGACTACCCAAGCCTACGAGCAGTACTTC	CATSRTTQAYEQYF
TRBV6-1	NA	NA	TRBJ2-5	TGTGCCAGCAGGGGGACGGGGGTAGAGACCCAGTACTTC	CASRGTGVETQYF
TRBV4-1	TRBD2	NA	TRBJ2-7	TGCGCCAGCAGCCTTGGACTAGCGCACTCCTACGAGCAGTACTTC	CASSLGLAHSYEQYF
TRBV30	TRBD1	NA	TRBJ1-3	TGTGCCTGGAGTTCTACACAGGGGGCGTACACCATATATTTT	CAWSSTQGAYTIYF
TRBV30	TRBD1	NA	TRBJ1-5	TGTGCCTGGAGCGGACCGGGGACAGGCGGCAATCAGCCCCAGCATTTT	CAWSGPGTGGNQPQHF
TRBV5-1	TRBD1	NA	TRBJ2-3	TGCGCCAGCAGCTTGGATATAGGACAGGGCTCAGATACGCAGTATTTT	CASSLDIGQGSDTQYF
TRBV6-6	NA	NA	TRBJ2-6	TGTGCCAGCAACGCAGGGTCTGGGGCCAACGTCCTGACTTTC	CASNAGSGANVLTF
TRBV29-1	TRBD2	once	TRBJ2-5	TGCAGCGTTGGGTTTGGGACTAGACAAGAGACCCAGTACTTC	CSVGFGTRQETQYF
TRBV7-8	NA	NA	TRBJ1-1	TGTGCCAGCAGCTTCCGCAGGGTGAACACTGAAGCTTTCTTT	CASSFRRVNTEAFF
TRBV14	NA	NA	TRBJ1-6	TGTGCCAGCAGCCGGCAGGCCCTTCCCAATTCACCCCTCCACTTT	CASSRQALPNSPLHF
TRBV29-1	NA	NA	TRBJ2-3	TGCAGCGTTGCCCCCCAGCGGAGGGCTCATACGCAGTATTTT	CSVAPQRRAHTQYF
TRBV28	NA	NA	TRBJ1-3	TGTGCCAGCAGTCCTGCGGGAGGGGCTGGAAACACCATATATTTT	CASSPAGGAGNTIYF
TRBV9	NA	once	TRBJ1-3	TGTGCCAGCAGCGTACAAACAGCTGGAAACACCATATATTTT	CASSVQTAGNTIYF
TRBV4-2	NA	NA	TRBJ1-4	TGTGCCAGCAGCCCCCCTCAGGGCAGGGTGGGTGAAAAACTGTTTTTT	CASSPPQGRVGEKLFF
TRBV9	NA	once	TRBJ1-1	TGTGCCAGCAGCGGAACGGGGGGATTTGGCACTGAAGCTTTCTTT	CASSGTGGFGTEAFF
TRBV29-1	NA	NA	TRBJ1-1	TGCAGCGTTGCGGAGGGAAACTCTGAAGCTTTCTTT	CSVAEGNSEAFF
TRBV29-1	TRBD1	NA	TRBJ1-2	TGCAGCGCCCAAGGGACAGGGCATAACTATGGCTACACCTTC	CSAQGTGHNYGYTF
TRBV6-1	TRBD1	few	TRBJ1-1	TGTGCCAGCAGTCCTGGCGCAGGGGGCATCGGAGCTTTCTTT	CASSPGAGGIGAFF
TRBV4-2	TRBD2	NA	TRBJ2-7	TGTGCCAGCAGCCAAGCCCAACTAGCGGGGGAGAGGGACGAGCAGTACTTC	CASSQAQLAGERDEQYF
TRBV5-4	TRBD1	NA	TRBJ2-3	TGTGCCAGCAGCTTGCCGGGACAGGGGGCCATAGATACGCAGTATTTT	CASSLPGQGAIDTQYF
TRBV7-9	NA	NA	TRBJ1-5	TGTGCCAGCAGCCGGACAGCGAGCAATCAGCCCCAGCATTTT	CASSRTASNQPQHF
TRBV7-8	TRBD2	NA	TRBJ2-7	TGTGCCAGCAGCCGCGGACTAGCGGGGGCCTTCTCCTACGAGCAGTACTTC	CASSRGLAGAFSYEQYF
TRBV7-9	NA	NA	TRBJ2-7	TGTGCCAGCACCGAATTAGGGGCGAATATGTGGCACGAGCAGTACTTC	CASTELGANMWHEQYF
TRBV10-3	TRBD1	NA	TRBJ1-1	TGTGCCACCAGTGAGGGGACAGGTATGGACACTGAAGCTTTCTTT	CATSEGTGMDTEAFF
TRBV18	TRBD1	NA	TRBJ2-4	TGTGCCAGCTCACTACACAGGGGGCAATTAGCCAAAAACATTCAGTACTTC	CASSLHRGQLAKNIQYF
TRBV28	TRBD1	NA	TRBJ2-3	TGTGCCAGCAGAGCACAGGGGGCGCGCACAGATACGCAGTATTTT	CASRAQGARTDTQYF
TRBV4-2	NA	NA	TRBJ1-2	TGTGCCAGCAGCCAAGATCGTCCGGCTCAGGCGACGTGGGGCTACACCTTC	CASSQDRPAQATWGYTF
TRBV7-2	NA	NA	TRBJ2-7	TGTGCCAGCAGCCCCCCGACAGGTCCCCCCTACGAGCAGTACTTC	CASSPPTGPPYEQYF
TRBV7-8	TRBD2	NA	TRBJ2-1	TGTGCCAGCAGCTTAGAAGCGGGGGCGGCCTACAATGAGCAGTTCTTC	CASSLEAGAAYNEQFF
TRBV6-1	NA	NA	TRBJ2-7	TGTGCCAGCAGTGATGGGACTTTGTACGAGCAGTACTTC	CASSDGTLYEQYF
TRBV7-8	NA	NA	TRBJ1-4	TGTGCCAGCAGCTTATTGCGGGACGATAATGAAAAACTGTTTTTT	CASSLLRDDNEKLFF
TRBV6-5	NA	NA	TRBJ1-1	TGTGCCAGCAGCAAACCGGGACTCGGCACTGAAGCTTTCTTT	CASSKPGLGTEAFF